This T cell receptor (beta chain) was found in a study of human T cells and chemical hapten exposure. This CDR3 region has 13 residues. CDR1 is LNHDA and CDR2 is SQIVND in the germline V gene (reference sequence). V trimming: 8 bases; J trimming: 6 bases; junction bases outside the gene matches: 6. MiXCR was run by TCRdb on the RACE reads, yielding one entry per CDR3 protein. The table has fewer than 140,000 distinct CDR3 sequences, approximately 12% seen once. Time point given: pre-sensitization, week 0. Treatment here: therapeutic diphenylcyclopropenone sensitization with weekly scalp DPC. Investigators collected blood before applying each patch test. About this clonotype itself: Its antigen is as yet unknown.

Study-level results: Large CDR3 similarity clusters arose significantly more often from expanded TCRs than from controls.

The source was whole blood, collected in connection with sensitization to the hapten diphenylcyclopropenone (DPC). The sequence was collected from a woman in her forties or fifties with alopecia areata. Some clones in this sample may be carry-over from other donors' samples. V is TRBV19 and J is TRBJ2-2, with 7 nucleotides matching TRBD1. The chain's CDR3 is CASLPTGAGELFF. CDR3 DNA sequence: TGTGCCAGTCTCCCTACAGGGGCCGGGGAGCTGTTTTTT.